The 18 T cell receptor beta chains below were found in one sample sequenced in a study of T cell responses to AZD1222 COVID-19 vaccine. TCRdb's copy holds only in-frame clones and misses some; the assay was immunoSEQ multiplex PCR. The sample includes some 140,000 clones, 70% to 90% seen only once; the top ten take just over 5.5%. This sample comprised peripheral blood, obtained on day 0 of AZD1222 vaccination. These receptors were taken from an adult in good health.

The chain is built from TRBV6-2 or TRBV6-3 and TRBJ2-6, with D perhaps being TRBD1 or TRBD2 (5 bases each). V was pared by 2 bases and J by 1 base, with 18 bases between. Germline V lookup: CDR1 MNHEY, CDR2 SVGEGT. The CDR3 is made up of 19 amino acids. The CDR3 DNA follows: TGTGCCAGCAGTTACCCCCCCCAGGGTGAGGGGTCTGGGGCCAACGTCCTGACTTTC. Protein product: CASSYPPQGEGSGANVLTF.

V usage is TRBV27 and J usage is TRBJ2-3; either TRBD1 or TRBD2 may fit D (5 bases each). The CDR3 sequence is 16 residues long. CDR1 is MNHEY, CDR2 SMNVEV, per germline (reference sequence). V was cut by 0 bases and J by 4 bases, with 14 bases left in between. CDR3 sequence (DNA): TGTGCCAGCAGTTTATCGAACCCCCCGGGGCCAGATACGCAGTATTTT. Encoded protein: CASSLSNPPGPDTQYF.

DNA of the CDR3: TGCGCCAGCAGCCAAGATCGTCAACAGCGAAACACTGAAGCTTTCTTT. This codes for CASSQDRQQRNTEAFF. The rearrangement uses TRBV4-1 and TRBJ1-1, with D unclear. CDR1 is MGHRA and CDR2 is YSYEKL in the germline V gene. The CDR3 runs to 16 residues. V was pared by 0 bases and J by 2 bases, with 13 bases between.

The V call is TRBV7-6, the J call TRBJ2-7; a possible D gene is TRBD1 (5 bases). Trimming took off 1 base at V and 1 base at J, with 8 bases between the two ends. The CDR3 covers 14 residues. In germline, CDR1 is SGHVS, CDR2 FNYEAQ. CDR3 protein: CASSLVGASYEQYF. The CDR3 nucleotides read TGTGCCAGCAGCTTAGTTGGGGCTTCCTACGAGCAGTACTTC.

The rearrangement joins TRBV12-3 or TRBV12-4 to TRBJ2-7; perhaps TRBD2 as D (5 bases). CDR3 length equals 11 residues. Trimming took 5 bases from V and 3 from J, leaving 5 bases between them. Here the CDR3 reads CASSRGYEQYF. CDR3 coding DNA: TGTGCCAGCAGTCGGGGCTACGAGCAGTACTTC.

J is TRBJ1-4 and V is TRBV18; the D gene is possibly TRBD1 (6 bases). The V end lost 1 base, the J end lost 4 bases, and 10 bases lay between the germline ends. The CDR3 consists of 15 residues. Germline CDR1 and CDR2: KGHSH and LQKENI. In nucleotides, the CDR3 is TGTGCCAGCTCACCACGGAACAGGGATAATGAAAAACTGTTTTTT. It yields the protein CASSPRNRDNEKLFF.

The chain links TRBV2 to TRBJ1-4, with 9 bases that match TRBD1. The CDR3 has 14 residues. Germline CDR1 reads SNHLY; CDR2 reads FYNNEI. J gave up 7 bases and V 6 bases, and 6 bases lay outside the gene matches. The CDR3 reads CASRAGTGIEKLFF. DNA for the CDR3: TGTGCCAGCAGGGCCGGGACAGGGATTGAAAAACTGTTTTTT. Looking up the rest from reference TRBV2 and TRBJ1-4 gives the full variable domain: EPEVTQTPSHQVTQMGQEVILRCVPISNHLYFYWYRQILGQKVEFLVSFYNNEISEKSEIFDDQFSVERPDGSNFTLKIRSTKLEDSAMYFCASRAGTGIEKLFFGSGTQLSVL.

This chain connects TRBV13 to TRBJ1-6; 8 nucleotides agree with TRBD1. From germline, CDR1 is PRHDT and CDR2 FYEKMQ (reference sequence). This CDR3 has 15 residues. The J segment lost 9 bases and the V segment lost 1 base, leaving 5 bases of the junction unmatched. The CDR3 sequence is CASSLATGVISPLHF. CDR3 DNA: TGTGCCAGCAGCTTAGCGACAGGGGTTATTTCACCCCTCCACTTT. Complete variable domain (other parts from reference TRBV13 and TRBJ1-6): AAGVIQSPRHLIKEKRETATLKCYPIPRHDTVYWYQQGPGQDPQFLISFYEKMQSDKGSIPDRFSAQQFSDYHSELNMSSLELGDSALYFCASSLATGVISPLHFGNGTRLTVT.

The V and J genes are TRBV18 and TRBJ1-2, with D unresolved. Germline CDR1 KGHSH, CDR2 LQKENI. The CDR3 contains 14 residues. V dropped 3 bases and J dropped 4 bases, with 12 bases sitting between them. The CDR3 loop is CASSPGMITYGYTF. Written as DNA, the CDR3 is TGTGCCAGCTCACCCGGGATGATCACCTATGGCTACACCTTC.

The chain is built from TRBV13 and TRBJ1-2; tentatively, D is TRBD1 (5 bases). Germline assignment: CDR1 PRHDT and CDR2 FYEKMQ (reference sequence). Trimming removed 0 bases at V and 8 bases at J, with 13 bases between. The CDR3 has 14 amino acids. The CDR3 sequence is CASSLGSGLEGYTF. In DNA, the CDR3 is TGTGCCAGCAGCTTAGGCTCAGGGCTGGAAGGCTACACCTTC.

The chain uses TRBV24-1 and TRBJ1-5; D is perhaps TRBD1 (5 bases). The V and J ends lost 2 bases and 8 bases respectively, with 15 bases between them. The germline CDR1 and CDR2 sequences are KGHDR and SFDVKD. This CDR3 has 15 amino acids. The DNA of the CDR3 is TGTGCCACCAGTGATTCCCGGGGGGTGGGAGAGCCCCAGCATTTT. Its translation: CATSDSRGVGEPQHF.

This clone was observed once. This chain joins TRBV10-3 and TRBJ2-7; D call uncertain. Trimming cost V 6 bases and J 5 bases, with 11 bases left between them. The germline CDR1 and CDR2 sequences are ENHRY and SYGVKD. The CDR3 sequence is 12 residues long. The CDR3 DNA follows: TGTGCCATCAGGGATCGAGGACACGAGCAGTACTTC. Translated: CAIRDRGHEQYF.

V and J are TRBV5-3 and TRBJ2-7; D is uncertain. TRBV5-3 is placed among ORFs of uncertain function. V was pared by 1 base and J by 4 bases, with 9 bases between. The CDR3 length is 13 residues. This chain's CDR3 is CARSLLKTYEQYF. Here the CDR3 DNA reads TGTGCCAGAAGCTTGCTGAAGACGTACGAGCAGTACTTC.

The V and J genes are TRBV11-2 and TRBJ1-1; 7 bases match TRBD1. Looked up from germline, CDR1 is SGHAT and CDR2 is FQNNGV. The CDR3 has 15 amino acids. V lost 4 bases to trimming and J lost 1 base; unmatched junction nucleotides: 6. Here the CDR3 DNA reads TGTGCCAGCAGCTCCGACAGGGCCAGGAACACTGAAGCTTTCTTT. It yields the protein CASSSDRARNTEAFF.

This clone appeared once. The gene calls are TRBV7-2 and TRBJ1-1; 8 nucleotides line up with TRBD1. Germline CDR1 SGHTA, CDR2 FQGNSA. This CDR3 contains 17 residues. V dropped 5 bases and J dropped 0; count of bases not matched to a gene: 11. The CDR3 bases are TGTGCCAGCAGCCTGCGGACAGGGAGGGCCATGAACACTGAAGCTTTCTTT. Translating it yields CASSLRTGRAMNTEAFF.

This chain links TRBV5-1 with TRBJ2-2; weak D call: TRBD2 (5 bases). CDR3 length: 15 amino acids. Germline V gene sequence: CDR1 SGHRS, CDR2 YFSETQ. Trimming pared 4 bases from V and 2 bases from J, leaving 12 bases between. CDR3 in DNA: TGCGCCAGCAGCGCCTCCACGGGAAACACCGGGGAGCTGTTTTTT. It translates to CASSASTGNTGELFF. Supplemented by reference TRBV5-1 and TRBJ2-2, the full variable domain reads KAGVTQTPRYLIKTRGQQVTLSCSPISGHRSVSWYQQTPGQGLQFLFEYFSETQRNKGNFPGRFSGRQFSNSRSEMNVSTLELGDSALYLCASSASTGNTGELFFGEGSRLTVL.

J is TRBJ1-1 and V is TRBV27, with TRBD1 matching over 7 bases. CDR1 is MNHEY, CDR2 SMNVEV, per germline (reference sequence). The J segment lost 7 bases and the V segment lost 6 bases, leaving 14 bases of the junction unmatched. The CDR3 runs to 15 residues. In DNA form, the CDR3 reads TGTGCCAGCAGAGGGGGACAGACCGGGATGCTTGAAGCTTTCTTT. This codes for CASRGGQTGMLEAFF.

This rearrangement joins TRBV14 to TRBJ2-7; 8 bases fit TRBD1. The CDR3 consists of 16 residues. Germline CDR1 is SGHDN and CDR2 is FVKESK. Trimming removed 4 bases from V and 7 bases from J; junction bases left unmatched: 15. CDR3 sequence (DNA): TGTGCCAGCAGCCCATCCCCTGGACAGGGTCCGGGGGAGCAGTACTTC. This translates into CASSPSPGQGPGEQYF.